The 6 T cell receptor beta chains in this list originate from one sample, sequenced in a study of siplizumab effects on memory and regulatory T cells. Libraries were prepared by immunoSEQ multiplex PCR; TCRdb keeps only in-frame clonotypes and omits some of them. The sample shows about 99,000 clones, over 90% of them seen only once. Sequencing was carried out using Tregs sorted from blood. The receptors here all came from a human donor in good health.

The chain is built from TRBV13 and TRBJ2-5; D might be TRBD1 (6 bases). Judging by the DNA end, TRBJ2-7 fits better; the J call may be wrong. The CDR3 consists of 13 residues. Germline-derived CDR1 and CDR2 are PRHDT and FYEKMQ (reference sequence). As DNA, the CDR3 is TGTGCCAGCAGCCCGATGGACAGTTACGAGCAGTACTTC. It translates to CASSPMDSYEQYF.

The chain uses TRBV10-3 and TRBJ2-7, with D hard to call. This CDR3 spans 13 amino acids. The germline gives CDR1 ENHRY, CDR2 SYGVKD. V lost 4 bases, J lost 3 bases, and 10 bases lay in between. As DNA, the CDR3 is TGTGCCATCAGTGTCGCAGGCTACTACGAGCAGTACTTC. Its translation: CAISVAGYYEQYF.

The J gene is TRBJ1-2, the V gene TRBV5-4; no firm D call. The CDR3 is 15 amino acids. The V end was cut by 0 bases, the J end by 0 bases, with 9 bases between. CDR1 SGHNT and CDR2 YYREEE come from the germline V gene (reference sequence). The CDR3 protein is CASSLEAVANYGYTF. For the CDR3, the DNA is TGTGCCAGCAGCTTGGAGGCGGTAGCTAACTATGGCTACACCTTC. The full variable domain, rest sourced from reference TRBV5-4 and TRBJ1-2, is ETGVTQSPTHLIKTRGQQVTLRCSSQSGHNTVSWYQQALGQGPQFIFQYYREEENGRGNFPPRFSGLQFPNYSSELNVNALELDDSALYLCASSLEAVANYGYTFGSGTRLTVV.

V and J are TRBV27 and TRBJ1-1; the D is unclear. Germline V lookup: CDR1 MNHEY, CDR2 SMNVEV (reference sequence). Trimming pared 5 bases from V and 0 bases from J, leaving 10 bases between. The CDR3 sequence is 14 residues long. The CDR3 region is CASSLRVMNTEAFF. Written as DNA, the CDR3 is TGTGCCAGCAGTCTCCGGGTCATGAACACTGAAGCTTTCTTT.

This clone was observed a handful of times. The chain combines TRBV19 with TRBJ1-5; 9 bases map to TRBD1. The ends lost 6 bases at V and 4 bases at J; junction bases unmatched: 7. The CDR3 totals 15 residues. Germline values: CDR1 LNHDA, CDR2 SQIVND (reference sequence). CDR3 amino acids: CASRRQGGTNQPQHF. In DNA form, the CDR3 reads TGTGCCAGTAGACGACAGGGGGGGACTAATCAGCCCCAGCATTTT.

The chain carries TRBV5-8 and TRBJ2-7; D possibly uses TRBD1 or TRBD2 (5 bases each). The CDR3 is 14 residues long. V lost 4 bases and J lost 2, with 13 bases in between. CDR1 and CDR2 (germline): SGHTS, YDEGEE. CDR3 residues: CASSETGRPYEQYF. The CDR3 DNA reads as TGTGCCAGCAGCGAAACGGGACGGCCCTACGAGCAGTACTTC.